Sequencing of this T cell receptor (beta chain) was carried out in a study of tumor-infiltrating lymphocytes in glioblastoma multiforme. Study-wide results and limits: The TCR and somatic mutation analysis included just one glioblastoma patient.

In this sample, this clonotype is medium-sized. The antigen is undetermined. Three nested ARM-PCR rounds with V-beta and C-beta primers built TCRB libraries. Unique molecular identifiers were not described for the libraries. TCRdb ran MiXCR on the multiplex PCR reads and lists one entry per CDR3 protein. The table has about 8,400 distinct CDR3 sequences, about 76% seen once. This CDR3 has 12 residues. The germline V gene has CDR1 MNHEY and CDR2 SVGAGI. After removal of 4 bases from V and 11 bases from J, the junction contained 7 bases not matched to a gene. The TCR was taken from a male donor with glioblastoma. Sequenced input: brain tumor tissue. The chain recombines TRBV6-5 with TRBJ1-1; 7 bases map to TRBD1. CDR3 amino acids: CASSLTGTGAFF. Written as DNA, the CDR3 is TGTGCCAGCAGTTTGACAGGGACGGGGGCTTTCTTT.